The following is a T cell receptor (beta chain) sequence with its context. Its antigen is not yet known. No qualities accompany the bases; no much larger clone lies one base away. TCRbeta CDR3 regions were amplified from genomic DNA using the immunoSEQ Assay, a bias-controlled multiplex PCR. The authors' pipeline ran thus. The number of nucleated cells in each sample was estimated by amplification of reference gene primers within the assay. Sequence reads were collapsed and filtered to measure the absolute abundance of every unique TCRbeta CDR3 rearrangement. For each sample, productive Simpson clonality was calculated as the square root of Simpson's diversity index over productive rearrangements. Entries here come from immuneACCESS through TCRdb and include only in-frame sequences with V and J called. Some clones fail to appear in such tables; in the studies checked, an unresolved V gene covers under half of the shortfall, and the cause of the remainder is unknown. V, J and clone size are taken as reported in that table, and D and trimming were inferred from the DNA itself. Present in this sample are tens of thousands of clones, around 87% of which were seen just once. About 18% of the sample rests with the top ten.

This sample was taken from a study of blood T cell repertoires in COVID-19 (dated by TCRdb to the early 2020s). A note on the overall study: The collaborator samples originated in the United States, Italy and Spain and spanned the acute and convalescent phases of COVID-19. The prospective study material was composed of cDNA or gDNA derived from T cells, B-cell-depleted T cells, or PBMCs. Deeply sampled blood TCRbeta repertoires from subjects exposed to, actively infected with, or recovered from COVID-19 were included in the dataset. A freely available public database, intended as a resource for researchers studying the immune response to SARS-CoV-2, is where the repertoires were released. Samples came from the ongoing ImmuneRACE study (first 160 participants) plus 1,254 subjects from 6 global collaborators. Sample metadata almost always included a de-identified subject ID, COVID-19 status, age in years and sex. Where available, HLA class I and class II types were obtained from metadata supplied by the sample provider rather than from assay-based typing. Overall study outcomes, separate from this receptor: How much clinical and demographic metadata was included differed by source and by participant, and the metadata was provided uncurated.

The collaborating institutions used their own protocols to collect whole blood in K2EDTA tubes. For TCRbeta analysis, collaborators shipped samples in one of three forms: frozen whole blood, isolated PBMCs, or DNA extracted from either of those sample types. Including cysteine and phenylalanine, the CDR3 has 14 amino acids. Only the CDR3 DNA is retained, 42 bases long and in frame from the first base. CDR1 and CDR2 are read off the germline V gene as MNHEY and SVGAGI. V lost 6 bases and J lost 5 bases, and the count of bases not matched to a germline gene is 10. The receptor was isolated from a human donor in a cohort sampled during active COVID-19. Material for sequencing was peripheral blood. The rearrangement combines TRBV6-5 with TRBJ2-7; TRBD2 agrees with 7 junctional bases. For the CDR3, the sequence is CASRIGLEVNEQYF. In nucleotides, the sequence is TGTGCCAGCAGGATCGGACTAGAAGTAAACGAGCAGTACTTC.